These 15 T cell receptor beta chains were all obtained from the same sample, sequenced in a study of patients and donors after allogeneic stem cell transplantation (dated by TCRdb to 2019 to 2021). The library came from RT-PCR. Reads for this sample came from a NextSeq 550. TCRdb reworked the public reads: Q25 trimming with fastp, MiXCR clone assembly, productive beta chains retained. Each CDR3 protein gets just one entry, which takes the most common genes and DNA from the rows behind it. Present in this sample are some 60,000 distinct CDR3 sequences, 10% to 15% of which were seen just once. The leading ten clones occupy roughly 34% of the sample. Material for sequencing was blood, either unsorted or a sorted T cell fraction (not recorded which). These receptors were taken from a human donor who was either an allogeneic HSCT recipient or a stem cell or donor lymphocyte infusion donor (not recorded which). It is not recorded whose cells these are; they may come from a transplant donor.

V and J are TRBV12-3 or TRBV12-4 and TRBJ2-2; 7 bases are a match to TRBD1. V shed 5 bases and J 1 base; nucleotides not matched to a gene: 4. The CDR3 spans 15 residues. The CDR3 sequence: CASSPTGVNTGELFF. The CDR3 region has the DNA TGTGCCAGCAGTCCTACAGGGGTGAACACCGGGGAGCTGTTTTTT.

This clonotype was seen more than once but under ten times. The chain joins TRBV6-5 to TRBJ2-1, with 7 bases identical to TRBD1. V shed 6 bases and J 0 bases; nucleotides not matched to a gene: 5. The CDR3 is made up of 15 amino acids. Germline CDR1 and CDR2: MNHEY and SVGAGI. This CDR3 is CASRRGQSSYNEQFF. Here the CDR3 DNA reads TGTGCCAGCAGGAGGGGACAGAGCTCCTACAATGAGCAGTTCTTC.

The CDR3 region is CASSATGGNEQFF. CDR3 nucleotide sequence: TGTGCCAGCAGCGCGACAGGGGGCAATGAGCAGTTCTTC. The chain employs TRBV7-9 and TRBJ2-1; 9 bases are shared with TRBD1. The CDR3 runs to 13 residues. Germline CDR1 SEHNR, CDR2 FQNEAQ (reference sequence). The V and J ends lost 5 bases and 6 bases, in that order; junction bases with no gene match: 2.

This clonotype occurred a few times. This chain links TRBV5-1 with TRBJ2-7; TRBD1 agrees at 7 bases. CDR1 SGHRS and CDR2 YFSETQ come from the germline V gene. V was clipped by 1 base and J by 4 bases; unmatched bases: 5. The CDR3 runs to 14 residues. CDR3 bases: TGCGCCAGCAGCTTGACAGGGGCCGCTTACGAGCAGTACTTC. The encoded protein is CASSLTGAAYEQYF.

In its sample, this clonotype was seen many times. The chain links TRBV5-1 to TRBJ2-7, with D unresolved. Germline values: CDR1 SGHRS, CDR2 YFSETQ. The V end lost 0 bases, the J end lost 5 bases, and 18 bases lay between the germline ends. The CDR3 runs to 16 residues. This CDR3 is CASSLEVAPRIDEQYF. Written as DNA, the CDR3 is TGCGCCAGCAGCTTGGAGGTGGCCCCTAGGATTGACGAGCAGTACTTC. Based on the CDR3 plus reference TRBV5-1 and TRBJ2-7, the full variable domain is KAGVTQTPRYLIKTRGQQVTLSCSPISGHRSVSWYQQTPGQGLQFLFEYFSETQRNKGNFPGRFSGRQFSNSRSEMNVSTLELGDSALYLCASSLEVAPRIDEQYFGPGTRLTVT.

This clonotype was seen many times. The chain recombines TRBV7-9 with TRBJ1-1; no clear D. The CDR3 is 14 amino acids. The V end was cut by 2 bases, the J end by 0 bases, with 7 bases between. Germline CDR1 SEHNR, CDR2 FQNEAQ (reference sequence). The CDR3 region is CASSLTTVNTEAFF. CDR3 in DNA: TGTGCCAGCAGCTTAACCACGGTGAACACTGAAGCTTTCTTT.

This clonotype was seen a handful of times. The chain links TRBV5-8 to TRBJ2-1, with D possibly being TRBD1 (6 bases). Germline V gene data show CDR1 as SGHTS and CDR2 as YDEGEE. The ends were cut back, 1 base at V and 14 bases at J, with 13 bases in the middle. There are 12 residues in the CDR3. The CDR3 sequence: CASSLNRVGEFF. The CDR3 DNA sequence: TGTGCCAGCAGCTTGAACAGGGTCGGTGAGTTCTTC.

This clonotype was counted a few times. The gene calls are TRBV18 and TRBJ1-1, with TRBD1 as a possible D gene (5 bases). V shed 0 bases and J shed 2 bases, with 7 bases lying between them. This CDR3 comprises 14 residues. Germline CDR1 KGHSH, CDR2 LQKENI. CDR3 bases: TGTGCCAGCTCACCACCGACAGCTAACACTGAAGCTTTCTTT. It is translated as CASSPPTANTEAFF.

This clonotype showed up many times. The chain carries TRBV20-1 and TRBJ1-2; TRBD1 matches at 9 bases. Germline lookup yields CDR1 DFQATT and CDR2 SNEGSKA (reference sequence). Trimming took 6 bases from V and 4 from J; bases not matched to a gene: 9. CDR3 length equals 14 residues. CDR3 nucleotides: TGCAGTGCCAGGGACAGGGAAACCGCCTATGGCTACACCTTC. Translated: CSARDRETAYGYTF.

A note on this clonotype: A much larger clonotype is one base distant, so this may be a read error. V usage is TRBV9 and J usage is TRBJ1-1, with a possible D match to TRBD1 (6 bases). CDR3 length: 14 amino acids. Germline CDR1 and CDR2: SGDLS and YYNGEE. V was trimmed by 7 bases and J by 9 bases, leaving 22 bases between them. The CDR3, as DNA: TGTGCCAGCTCACACCGGACAGTGGTGGTTCAAGCTTTCTTT. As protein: CASSHRTVVVQAFF.

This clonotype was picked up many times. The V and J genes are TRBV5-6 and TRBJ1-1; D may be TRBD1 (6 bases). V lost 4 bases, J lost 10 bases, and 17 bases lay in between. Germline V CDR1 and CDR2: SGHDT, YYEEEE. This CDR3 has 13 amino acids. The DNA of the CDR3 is TGTGCCAGCAGCCTGGACAGTGGGGGAAGAGCTTTCTTT. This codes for CASSLDSGGRAFF.

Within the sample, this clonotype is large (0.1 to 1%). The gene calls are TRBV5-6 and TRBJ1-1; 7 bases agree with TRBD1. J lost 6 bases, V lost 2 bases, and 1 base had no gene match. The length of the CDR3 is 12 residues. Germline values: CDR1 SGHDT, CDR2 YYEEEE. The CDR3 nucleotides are TGTGCCAGCAGCTTCCAGGGGGCTGAAGCTTTCTTT. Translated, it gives CASSFQGAEAFF. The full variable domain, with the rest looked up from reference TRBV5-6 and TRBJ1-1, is DAGVTQSPTHLIKTRGQQVTLRCSPKSGHDTVSWYQQALGQGPQFIFQYYEEEERQRGNFPDRFSGHQFPNYSSELNVNALLLGDSALYLCASSFQGAEAFFGQGTRLTVV.

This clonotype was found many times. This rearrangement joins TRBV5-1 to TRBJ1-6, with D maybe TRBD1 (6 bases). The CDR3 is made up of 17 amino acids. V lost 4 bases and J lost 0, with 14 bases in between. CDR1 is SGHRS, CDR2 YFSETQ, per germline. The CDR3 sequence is CASSGDTLSSYNSPLHF. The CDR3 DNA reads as TGCGCCAGCAGCGGGGACACCTTGAGCTCCTATAATTCACCCCTCCACTTT.

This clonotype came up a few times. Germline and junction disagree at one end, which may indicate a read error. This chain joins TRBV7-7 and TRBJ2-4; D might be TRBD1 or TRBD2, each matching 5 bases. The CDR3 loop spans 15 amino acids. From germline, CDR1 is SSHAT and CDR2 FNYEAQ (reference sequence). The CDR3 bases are TGTGCTAGCAGCAAAGGGGTCAGCAGCGGAAACATTCAGTACTTC. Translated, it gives CASSKGVSSGNIQYF.

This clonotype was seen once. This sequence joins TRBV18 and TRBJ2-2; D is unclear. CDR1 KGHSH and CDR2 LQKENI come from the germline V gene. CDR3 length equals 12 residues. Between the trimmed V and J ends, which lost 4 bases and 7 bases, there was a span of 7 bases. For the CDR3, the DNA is TGTGCCAGCTCACTAGGCAACGGGGAGCTGTTTTTT. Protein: CASSLGNGELFF.